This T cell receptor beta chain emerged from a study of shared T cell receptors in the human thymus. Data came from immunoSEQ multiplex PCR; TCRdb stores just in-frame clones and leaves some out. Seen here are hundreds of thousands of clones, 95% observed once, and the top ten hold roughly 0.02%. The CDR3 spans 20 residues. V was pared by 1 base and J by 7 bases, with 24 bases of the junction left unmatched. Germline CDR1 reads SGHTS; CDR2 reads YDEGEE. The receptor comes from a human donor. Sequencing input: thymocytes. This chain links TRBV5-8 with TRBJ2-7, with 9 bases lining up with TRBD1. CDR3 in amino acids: CASSLTSQGARGIPLGEQYF. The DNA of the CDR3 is TGTGCCAGCAGCTTGACCTCACAGGGGGCGAGGGGGATCCCCCTAGGAGAGCAGTACTTC. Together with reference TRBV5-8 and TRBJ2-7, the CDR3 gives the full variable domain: EAGVTQSPTHLIKTRGQQATLRCSPISGHTSVYWYQQALGLGLQFLLWYDEGEERNRGNFPPRFSGRQFPNYSSELNVNALELEDSALYLCASSLTSQGARGIPLGEQYFGPGTRLTVT.